This T cell receptor (beta chain) was identified during a study of blood T cell repertoires in COVID-19. For the study at large: Whether acute or convalescent, the COVID-19 samples came from the United States, Italy and Spain.

V was cut by 2 bases and J by 2 bases, with 7 bases left in between. Per the germline V gene, CDR1 is MDHEN and CDR2 is SYDVKM. The CDR3 has 14 amino acids. The authors' processing: For nucleated cells, counts were estimated from reference gene primer amplification. Generated by immunoSEQ multiplex PCR, the TCRdb table keeps only in-frame clones and is missing some. That table gives V, J and clone size, and the DNA gave D and trimming. The sample yields approximately 240,000 clones, more than 60% seen once. J is TRBJ1-5 and V is TRBV28; possibly TRBD1 for D (5 bases). Source material: peripheral blood. The TCR originated in a woman in her thirties or forties with active or convalescent COVID-19. The CDR3 loop reads CASSLRGGNQPQHF. As DNA, the CDR3 is TGTGCCAGCAGTTTAAGGGGTGGCAATCAGCCCCAGCATTTT.